The text below deals with one T cell receptor (beta chain). This table comes from immunoSEQ multiplex PCR, and its TCRdb copy is limited to in-frame clones, with some not included. The data contain roughly 90,000 clones, 85% of them singletons. This sample was included in a study of blood T cell repertoires in COVID-19. Germline trimming cut 0 bases from V and 1 base from J; bases unmatched to any gene: 2. Germline V gene sequence: CDR1 SGDLS, CDR2 YYNGEE. This CDR3 comprises 15 residues. The sequenced material came from peripheral blood. This sequence was found in a man older than 75 with acute or convalescent COVID-19. The V and J genes are TRBV9 and TRBJ2-3; 7 bases agree with TRBD2. CDR3 DNA sequence: TGTGCCAGCAGCGTAGTCAGCGGGGGCACAGATACGCAGTATTTT. Its protein is CASSVVSGGTDTQYF. Filled out from reference TRBV9 and TRBJ2-3, the complete variable domain reads DSGVTQTPKHLITATGQRVTLRCSPRSGDLSVYWYQQSLDQGLQFLIQYYNGEERAKGNILERFSAQQFPDLHSELNLSSLELGDSALYFCASSVVSGGTDTQYFGPGTRLTVL.